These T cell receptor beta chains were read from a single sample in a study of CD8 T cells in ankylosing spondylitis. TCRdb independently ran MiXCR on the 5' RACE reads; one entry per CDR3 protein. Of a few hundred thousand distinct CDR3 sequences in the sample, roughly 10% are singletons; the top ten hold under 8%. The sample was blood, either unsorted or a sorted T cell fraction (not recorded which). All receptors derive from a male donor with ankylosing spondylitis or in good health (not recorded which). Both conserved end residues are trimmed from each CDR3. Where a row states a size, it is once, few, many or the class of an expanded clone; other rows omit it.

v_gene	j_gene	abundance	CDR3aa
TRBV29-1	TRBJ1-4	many	SVVEATNEKLF
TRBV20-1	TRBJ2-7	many	SARGTSGYEQY
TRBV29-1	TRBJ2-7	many	SVGTGTSGYEQY
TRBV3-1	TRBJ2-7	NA	ASSRLAGGQHEQY
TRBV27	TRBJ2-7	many	ASSKESGPYEQY
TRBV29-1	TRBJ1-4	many	SVGRTNEKLF
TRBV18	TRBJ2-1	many	ASSPLPAYYNEQF
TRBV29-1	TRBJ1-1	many	SVEDGMNTEAF
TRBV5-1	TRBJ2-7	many	ASSSGQGPYEQY
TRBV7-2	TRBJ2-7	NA	ASSIRYRTHEQY
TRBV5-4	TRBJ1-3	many	ASSLVPQGLLDSGNTIY
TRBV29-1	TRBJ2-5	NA	SVGDGVKLSQY
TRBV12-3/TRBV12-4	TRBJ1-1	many	ASSLGLSTEAF
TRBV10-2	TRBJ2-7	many	ASSESGTSAHEQY
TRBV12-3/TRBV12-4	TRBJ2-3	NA	ASSLGPGPTDTQY
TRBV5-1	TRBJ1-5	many	ASSFLEDPEACQPQH
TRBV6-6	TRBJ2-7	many	ATRGGHYEQY
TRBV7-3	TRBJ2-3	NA	ASSLNLAGGTDTQY
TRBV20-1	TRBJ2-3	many	SATPGGRTDTQY
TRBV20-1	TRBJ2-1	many	SARDRLANEQF
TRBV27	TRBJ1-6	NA	ASSETGGLTPLH
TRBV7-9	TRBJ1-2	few	ASRADLEYGYT
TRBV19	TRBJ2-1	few	ASSTTQNEQF
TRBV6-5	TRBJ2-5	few	ASSYSPTSPHYMKTQY
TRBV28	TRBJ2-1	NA	AAQRNNEQF
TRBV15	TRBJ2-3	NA	ATSSRDRATDTQY
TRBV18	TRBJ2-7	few	ASSPPRDVYEQY
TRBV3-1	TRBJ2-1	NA	ASSQGQGWEQF
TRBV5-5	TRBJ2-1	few	ASSSPLYNEQF
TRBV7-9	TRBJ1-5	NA	ASSRLGDQPQH
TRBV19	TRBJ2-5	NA	ASRLASGETQY
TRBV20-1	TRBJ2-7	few	SAREGALAGYEQY
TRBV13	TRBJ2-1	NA	ASSFWMTGNNNEQF
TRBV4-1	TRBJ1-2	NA	ASSQGLSSYGYT
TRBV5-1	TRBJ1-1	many	ASSLEQRTEAF
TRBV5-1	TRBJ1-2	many	ASSGGYDSAYGYT
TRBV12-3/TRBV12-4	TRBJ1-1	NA	ASSPRDRGGLRAF
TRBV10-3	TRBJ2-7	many	AISLALGPTDYEQY
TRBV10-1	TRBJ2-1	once	ASSDGLAGGVEQF
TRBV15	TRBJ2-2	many	ATRTTGPTGELF
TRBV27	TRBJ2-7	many	ASGPIHEQY
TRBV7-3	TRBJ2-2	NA	ASSPSRGGPGELF
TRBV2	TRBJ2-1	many	ASSEVRGNEQF
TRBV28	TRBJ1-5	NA	ASRRGGSNQPQH
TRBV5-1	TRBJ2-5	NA	ASSAGNLGLAGEETQY
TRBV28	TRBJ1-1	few	ASTFPGRGEAF
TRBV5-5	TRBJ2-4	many	ASSSGLAGGYIQY